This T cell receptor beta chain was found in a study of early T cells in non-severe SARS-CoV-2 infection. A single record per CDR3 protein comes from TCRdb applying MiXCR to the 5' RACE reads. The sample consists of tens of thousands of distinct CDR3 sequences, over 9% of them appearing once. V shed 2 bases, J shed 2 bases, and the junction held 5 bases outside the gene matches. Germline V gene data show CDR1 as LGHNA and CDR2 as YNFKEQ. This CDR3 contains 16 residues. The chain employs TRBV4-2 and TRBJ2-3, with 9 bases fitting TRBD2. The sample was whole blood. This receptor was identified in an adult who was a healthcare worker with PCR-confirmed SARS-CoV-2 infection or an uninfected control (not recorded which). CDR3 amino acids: CASSQLAGSITDTQYF. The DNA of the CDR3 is TGTGCCAGCAGCCAACTAGCGGGGTCGATCACAGATACGCAGTATTTT.